A single sample is the source of the 28 T cell receptor beta chains below, sequenced in a study of molecular identifiers for immune sequencing clone quantification. TCRdb redid the calling of the PCR reads with MiXCR, one entry per CDR3 protein. The sample records approximately 590,000 distinct CDR3 sequences, roughly 27% being singletons. The source material was naive CD8+ T cells from blood, with Jurkat cell RNA spiked in. As for subset: FACS-sorted CD8+CD4-CCR7+CD45RA+ naive T cells. These receptors originate from a human donor in good health. Some libraries in this study had Jurkat cell RNA spiked in.

This clonotype was observed many times. The chain employs TRBV6-6 and TRBJ2-3, with 10 bases fitting TRBD2. Per the germline V gene, CDR1 is MNHNY and CDR2 is SVGAGI (reference sequence). The V gene end was trimmed by 5 bases and the J gene end by 1 base; junction bases not matched to a gene: 6. This CDR3 has 16 amino acids. CDR3 sequence reads: CASSHHTSGGTDTQYF. The DNA of the CDR3 is TGTGCCAGCAGTCACCACACTAGCGGGGGCACAGATACGCAGTATTTT.

On this clonotype: One base away lies a much larger clone, so this may be a sequencing read error. The chain uses TRBV4-3 and TRBJ1-5; D not certain. The CDR3 contains 16 residues. Trimming took 0 bases from V and 0 from J, leaving 9 bases between them. Germline V gene lookup returns CDR1 LGHNA and CDR2 YSLEER. The CDR3 region is CASSQDRRYSNQPQHF. The CDR3 DNA sequence: TGCGCCAGCAGCCAAGACAGGAGATATAGCAATCAGCCCCAGCATTTT.

This clonotype was seen at least ten times. This chain links TRBV4-3 with TRBJ1-1; 8 bases map to TRBD1. V shed 3 bases, J shed 1 base, and the junction held 4 bases outside the gene matches. Germline V gene sequence: CDR1 LGHNA, CDR2 YSLEER. CDR3 size: 15 residues. This CDR3 is CASSQGTGPNTEAFF. The CDR3 DNA reads as TGCGCCAGCAGCCAGGGGACAGGACCGAACACTGAAGCTTTCTTT.

In this sample, this clonotype turned up many times. The chain joins TRBV14 to TRBJ2-5; D gene ambiguous. Deletions cut 4 bases from V and 1 base from J, with 10 bases between. The CDR3 is 14 amino acids. Germline CDR1 is SGHDN and CDR2 is FVKESK. The CDR3 protein is CASSPDASQETQYF. The CDR3 DNA follows: TGTGCCAGCAGCCCGGACGCAAGCCAAGAGACCCAGTACTTC. The variable domain in full, completed from reference TRBV14 and TRBJ2-5, reads EAGVTQFPSHSVIEKGQTVTLRCDPISGHDNLYWYRRVMGKEIKFLLHFVKESKQDESGMPNNRFLAERTGGTYSTLKVQPAELEDSGVYFCASSPDASQETQYFGPGTRLLVL.

V usage is TRBV9 and J usage is TRBJ2-3; no reliable D call. Germline V gives CDR1 SGDLS, CDR2 YYNGEE. The CDR3 length is 15 residues. Trimming took off 0 bases at V and 2 bases at J, with 10 bases between the two ends. This CDR3 reads CASSVEDRLTDTQYF. The CDR3 DNA sequence: TGTGCCAGCAGCGTAGAGGACCGACTCACAGATACGCAGTATTTT.

This clonotype was seen ten or more times. V is TRBV4-3 and J is TRBJ1-6, with TRBD1 as a possible D gene (5 bases). Trimming took off 2 bases at V and 3 bases at J, with 8 bases between the two ends. The germline V gene has CDR1 LGHNA and CDR2 YSLEER. The CDR3 extends over 15 amino acids. The CDR3 loop reads CASSQSTGYNSPLHF. DNA of the CDR3: TGCGCCAGCAGCCAATCAACAGGCTATAATTCACCCCTCCACTTT.

This chain connects TRBV9 to TRBJ2-1, with 13 positions matching TRBD2. The CDR3 has 17 amino acids. Germline-derived CDR1 and CDR2 are SGDLS and YYNGEE. V dropped 3 bases and J dropped 6; count of bases not matched to a gene: 9. The CDR3 DNA reads TGTGCCAGCAGCGGAGCAACTAGCGGGAGGGCCGGCAATGAGCAGTTCTTC. Its protein product is CASSGATSGRAGNEQFF.

This clonotype was counted at least ten times. J is TRBJ2-7 and V is TRBV4-3; no firm D call. Germline V lookup: CDR1 LGHNA, CDR2 YSLEER. Deletions cut 1 base from V and 0 bases from J, with 7 bases between. This CDR3 has 14 amino acids. CDR3 in amino acids: CASSQGLYSYEQYF. CDR3 in DNA: TGCGCCAGCAGCCAAGGGCTATACTCCTACGAGCAGTACTTC.

The chain has TRBV6-1 and TRBJ1-1; possibly TRBD1 for D (6 bases). Trimming took off 2 bases at V and 3 bases at J, with 13 bases between the two ends. The CDR3 length is 15 residues. Germline V gene lookup returns CDR1 MNHNS and CDR2 SASEGT. The CDR3 coding sequence is TGTGCCAGCAGTGAACAGACAGGAATGTACACTGAAGCTTTCTTT. Its protein product is CASSEQTGMYTEAFF.

This clonotype was counted a few times. This chain uses TRBV28 with TRBJ1-1; D perhaps matches TRBD1 (5 bases). The V end lost 3 bases, the J end lost 8 bases, and 10 bases lay between the germline ends. CDR3 size: 12 residues. The germline V gene has CDR1 MDHEN and CDR2 SYDVKM. This CDR3 is CASSFRGPEAFF. The DNA for the CDR3 is TGTGCCAGCAGTTTTAGGGGACCGGAAGCTTTCTTT.

This clonotype was seen repeatedly, ten times or more. The rearrangement uses TRBV28 and TRBJ2-4; no clear D. CDR1 MDHEN and CDR2 SYDVKM come from the germline V gene. This CDR3 has 14 amino acids. V was pared by 5 bases and J by 6 bases, with 14 bases between. DNA of the CDR3: TGTGCCAGCAGTCCCCTGGGTCTTGGAAACATTCAGTACTTC. This sequence encodes CASSPLGLGNIQYF.

This chain links TRBV24-1 with TRBJ2-1; TRBD2 agrees at 7 bases. Germline V gene sequence: CDR1 KGHDR, CDR2 SFDVKD. V shed 5 bases, J shed 7 bases, and the junction held 7 bases outside the gene matches. The CDR3 covers 14 residues. The CDR3 DNA reads as TGTGCCACCAGTGCCGATTTCGGGGGGAATGAGCAGTTCTTC. Translation: CATSADFGGNEQFF.

There are a few counts of this clonotype. This chain uses TRBV3-1 with TRBJ1-2; no definite D call. Germline V gene lookup returns CDR1 LGHDT and CDR2 YNNKEL (reference sequence). The CDR3 is made up of 14 amino acids. Trimming removed 1 base at V and 2 bases at J, with 8 bases between. The CDR3 is CASSQVGHNYGYTF. CDR3 nucleotide sequence: TGTGCCAGCAGCCAAGTAGGGCACAACTATGGCTACACCTTC.

The J gene is TRBJ1-5, the V gene TRBV6-2 or TRBV6-3, with D possibly TRBD1 on 6 matching bases. Germline V gene sequence: CDR1 MNHEY, CDR2 SVGEGT. With 5 bases removed from V and 4 bases from J, the gap between germline ends came to 15 bases. There are 15 residues in the CDR3. In DNA, the CDR3 is TGTGCCAGCAGTGACGGGCCAGGGGTAAATCAGCCCCAGCATTTT. This gives the protein CASSDGPGVNQPQHF.

The sample holds many counts of this clonotype. V is TRBV9 and J is TRBJ1-4; D might be TRBD1 (6 bases). This CDR3 spans 15 amino acids. Trimming stripped 3 bases from V and 0 bases from J, with 9 bases between. Germline CDR1 reads SGDLS; CDR2 reads YYNGEE. The CDR3 nucleotides are TGTGCCAGCAGCGCGGAGGGGGCAACTAATGAAAAACTGTTTTTT. Translated, it gives CASSAEGATNEKLFF.

This chain links TRBV7-9 with TRBJ1-4; maybe TRBD1 (5 bases). Germline V gives CDR1 SEHNR, CDR2 FQNEAQ (reference sequence). This CDR3 has 14 residues. The V end was cut by 5 bases, the J end by 6 bases, with 13 bases between. CDR3 sequence: CASSPFGGDEKLFF. The CDR3 coding sequence is TGTGCCAGCAGCCCCTTTGGGGGTGATGAAAAACTGTTTTTT.

In this sample, this clonotype turned up many times. The J gene is TRBJ2-3, the V gene TRBV11-2, with D possibly TRBD1 on 5 matching bases. CDR1 SGHAT and CDR2 FQNNGV come from the germline V gene. V dropped 2 bases and J dropped 2 bases, with 8 bases sitting between them. The CDR3 has 14 amino acids. CDR3 in DNA: TGTGCCAGCAGCTTATCAGGGTACACAGATACGCAGTATTTT. Amino acid sequence: CASSLSGYTDTQYF.

This clonotype was counted many times. The chain couples TRBV7-2 to TRBJ2-1; D assignment may be TRBD1 or TRBD2 (5 bases each). The CDR3 length is 13 residues. V was cut by 5 bases and J by 10 bases, with 15 bases left in between. The germline V gene encodes CDR1 SGHTA and CDR2 FQGNSA. DNA for the CDR3: TGTGCCAGCAGCAACCCGACAGAGGGAGAGCAGTTCTTC. Translating it yields CASSNPTEGEQFF.

Ten or more counts support this clonotype. CDR3 coding DNA: TGCAGCGTTGTCCAGCGGGCTAGCTGGGAGCAGTACTTC. It specifies CSVVQRASWEQYF. The rearrangement joins TRBV29-1 to TRBJ2-7, with D tentatively TRBD2 (6 bases). The CDR3 runs to 13 residues. Germline values: CDR1 SQVTM, CDR2 ANQGSEA. The ends were cut back, 4 bases at V and 7 bases at J, with 17 bases in the middle.

Ten or more counts support this clonotype. The genes are TRBV30 and TRBJ2-7; 10 bases map to TRBD2. The CDR3 consists of 14 residues. CDR1 GTSNPN and CDR2 SVGIG come from the germline V gene (reference sequence). V shed 0 bases, J shed 4 bases, and the junction held 3 bases outside the gene matches. CDR3 coding DNA: TGTGCCTGGAGTGTAGGACTAGCGGAATACGAGCAGTACTTC. This codes for CAWSVGLAEYEQYF.

The sample holds many counts of this clonotype. The gene calls are TRBV7-2 and TRBJ1-1; 10 bases map to TRBD1. The CDR3 length is 18 residues. Trimming cost V 1 base and J 5 bases; bases outside gene matches: 13. CDR1 is SGHTA, CDR2 FQGNSA, per germline. The CDR3 region has the DNA TGTGCCAGCAGCTTAGGGGTCGACAGGGGGCGTCTGGGTACTGAAGCTTTCTTT. Translating it yields CASSLGVDRGRLGTEAFF.

This clonotype was counted many times. This chain links TRBV4-2 with TRBJ2-5; 7 positions agree with TRBD1. The germline CDR1 and CDR2 sequences are LGHNA and YNFKEQ. J was trimmed by 0 bases and V by 4 bases; bases with no gene match: 2. This CDR3 has 14 residues. CDR3 bases: TGTGCCAGCAGCCTCGGGACAGACCAAGAGACCCAGTACTTC. Translating gives CASSLGTDQETQYF.

Many counts were recorded for this clonotype. The chain combines TRBV5-1 with TRBJ2-3; TRBD2 matches 13 bases. This CDR3 has 15 amino acids. V was pared by 4 bases and J by 8 bases, with 7 bases of the junction left unmatched. The germline gives CDR1 SGHRS, CDR2 YFSETQ. The CDR3 protein is CASSPWTSGGGTQYF. The CDR3 DNA sequence: TGCGCCAGCAGCCCCTGGACTAGCGGGGGAGGTACGCAGTATTTT.

This clonotype was picked up one time. The chain recombines TRBV27 with TRBJ2-5; 7 bases align to TRBD1. The trim removed 5 bases at V and 6 bases at J, leaving 12 bases unmatched. Germline CDR1 reads MNHEY; CDR2 reads SMNVEV (reference sequence). This CDR3 region has 15 residues. CDR3 coding DNA: TGTGCCAGCAGTAACACCCCGACAGGGCTTCAGACCCAGTACTTC. As protein: CASSNTPTGLQTQYF.

This clonotype was detected only a few times. The CDR3 DNA reads as TGTGCCAGCAGCTCCCCTTCGACAGGGGTTGTTCAAGAGACCCAGTACTTC. It is translated as CASSSPSTGVVQETQYF. V gene TRBV11-2 combines with J gene TRBJ2-5; 8 bases line up with TRBD1. Germline V gives CDR1 SGHAT, CDR2 FQNNGV. The CDR3 runs to 17 residues. With 4 bases clipped from V and 2 bases from J, the junction kept 12 bases outside the gene matches.

The V and J genes are TRBV10-3 and TRBJ2-1; D is uncertain. The CDR3 has 13 residues. From germline, CDR1 is ENHRY and CDR2 SYGVKD. Trimming left V 6 bases short and J 7 bases short, with 13 bases between. The CDR3 here is CAIRSDDFNEQFF. The CDR3 DNA reads as TGTGCCATCAGGTCCGACGATTTTAATGAGCAGTTCTTC.

This clonotype was recorded once. A much larger clone lies one base from this, so it may be a read error. The rearrangement links TRBV19 to TRBJ2-7; perhaps D is TRBD1 or TRBD2 (5 bases each). Trimming took off 5 bases at V and 0 bases at J, with 14 bases between the two ends. CDR3 length: 15 amino acids. Germline loops: CDR1 LNHDA, CDR2 SQIVND (reference sequence). CDR3 nucleotides: TGTGCCAGTAGTGCCCGGGACCGCCTCTCCTACGAGCAGTACTTC. It is translated as CASSARDRLSYEQYF.

This clonotype came up a few times. This rearrangement joins TRBV30 to TRBJ1-2; no definite D call. The germline gives CDR1 GTSNPN, CDR2 SVGIG (reference sequence). The V end lost 0 bases, the J end lost 8 bases, and 16 bases lay between the germline ends. This CDR3 has 14 amino acids. For the CDR3, the DNA is TGTGCCTGGAGTGTAAGCCCGTCTTGGCAAGGCTACACCTTC. Its protein is CAWSVSPSWQGYTF.